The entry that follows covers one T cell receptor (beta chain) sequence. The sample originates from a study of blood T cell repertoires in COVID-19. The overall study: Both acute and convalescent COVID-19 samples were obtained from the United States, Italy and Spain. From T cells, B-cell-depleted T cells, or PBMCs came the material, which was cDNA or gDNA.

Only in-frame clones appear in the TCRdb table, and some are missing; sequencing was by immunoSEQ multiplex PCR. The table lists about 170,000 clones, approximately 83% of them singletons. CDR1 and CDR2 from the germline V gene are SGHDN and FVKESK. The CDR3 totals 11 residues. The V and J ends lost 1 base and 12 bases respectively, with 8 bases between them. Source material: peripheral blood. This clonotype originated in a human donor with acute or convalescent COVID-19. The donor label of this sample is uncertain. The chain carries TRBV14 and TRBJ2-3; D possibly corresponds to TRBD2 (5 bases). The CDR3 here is CASSQGTSQYF. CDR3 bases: TGTGCCAGCAGCCAAGGGACTTCCCAGTATTTT.